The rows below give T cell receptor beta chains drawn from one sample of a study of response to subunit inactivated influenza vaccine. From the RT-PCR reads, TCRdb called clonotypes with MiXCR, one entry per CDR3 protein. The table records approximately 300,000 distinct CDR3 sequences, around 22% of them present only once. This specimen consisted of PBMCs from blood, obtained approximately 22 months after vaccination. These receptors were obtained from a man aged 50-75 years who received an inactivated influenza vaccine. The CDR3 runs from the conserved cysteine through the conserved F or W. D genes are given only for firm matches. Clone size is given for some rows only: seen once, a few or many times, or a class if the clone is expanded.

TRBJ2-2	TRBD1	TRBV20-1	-	CSASKQGAAGELFF	TGCAGTGCTAGCAAACAGGGGGCGGCCGGGGAGCTGTTTTTT
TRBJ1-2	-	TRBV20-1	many	CSARDEGYGYTF	TGCAGTGCTAGAGATGAAGGGTATGGCTACACCTTC
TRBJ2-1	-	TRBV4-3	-	CASSQDDRLSGEQFF	TGCGCCAGCAGCCAAGATGACAGGTTGTCGGGTGAGCAGTTCTTC
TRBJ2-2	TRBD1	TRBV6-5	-	CASSFVQGIGELFF	TGTGCCAGCAGTTTCGTACAGGGGATCGGGGAGCTGTTTTTT
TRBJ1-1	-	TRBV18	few	CASSTTGAYTEAFF	TGTGCCAGCTCAACGACGGGGGCGTACACTGAAGCTTTCTTT
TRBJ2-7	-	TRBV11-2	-	CASSGRQSLLTRLSSYEQYF	TGTGCCAGCAGCGGACGACAAAGCCTCCTCACAAGATTATCCTCCTACGAGCAGTACTTC
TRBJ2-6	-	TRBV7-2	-	CASSLASPGLTF	TGTGCCAGCAGCTTAGCATCCCCGGGCCTGACTTTC
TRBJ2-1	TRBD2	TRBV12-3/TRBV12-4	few	CASSMVSGRFYNEQFF	TGTGCCAGCAGTATGGTGAGCGGGAGGTTTTACAATGAGCAGTTCTTC
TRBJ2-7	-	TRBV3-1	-	CASSQYYPPYEQYF	TGTGCCAGCAGCCAGTACTACCCCCCTTACGAGCAGTACTTC
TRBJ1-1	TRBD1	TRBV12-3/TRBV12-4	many	CASSQGAMTEAFF	TGTGCCAGCAGTCAGGGGGCCATGACTGAAGCTTTCTTT
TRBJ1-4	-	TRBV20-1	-	CSARVTANEKLFF	TGCAGTGCTAGAGTGACAGCAAATGAAAAACTGTTTTTT
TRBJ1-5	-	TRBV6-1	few	CASSELTETYSNQPQHF	TGTGCCAGCAGTGAACTTACAGAAACATATAGCAATCAGCCCCAGCATTTT
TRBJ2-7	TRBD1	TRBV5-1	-	CASRRTGTYEQYF	TGCGCCAGCAGACGGACAGGGACCTACGAGCAGTACTTC
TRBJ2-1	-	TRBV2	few	CASSQDGVSRQFF	TGTGCCAGCAGTCAAGACGGGGTCTCTCGGCAGTTCTTC
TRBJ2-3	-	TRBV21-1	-	CASRGTDGTSSPDTQYF	TGTGCCAGCAGGGGAACAGACGGGACTAGCAGCCCAGATACGCAGTATTTT
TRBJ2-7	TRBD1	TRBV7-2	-	CASSSGTGGSYEQYF	TGTGCCAGCAGCTCCGGGACAGGGGGTAGCTACGAGCAGTACTTC
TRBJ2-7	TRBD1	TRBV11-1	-	CASSLPRSGTGQGYEQYF	TGTGCCAGCAGCTTACCCCGTTCCGGGACAGGGCAAGGGTACGAGCAGTACTTC
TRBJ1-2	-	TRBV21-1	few	CASSKGPSPRYYGYTF	TGTGCCAGCAGCAAAGGGCCCAGCCCAAGGTACTATGGCTACACCTTC
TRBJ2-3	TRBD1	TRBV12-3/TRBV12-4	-	CASSPGQGHNTQYF	TGTGCCAGCAGTCCTGGACAGGGCCACAATACGCAGTATTTT
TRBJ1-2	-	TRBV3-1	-	CASSDDHRPYGYTF	TGTGCCAGCAGCGACGACCACCGCCCCTATGGCTACACCTTC
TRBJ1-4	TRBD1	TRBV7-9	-	CASSFQGQGNEKLFF	TGTGCCAGCAGCTTTCAGGGACAGGGGAATGAAAAACTGTTTTTT
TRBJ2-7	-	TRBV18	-	CASSPPGTHTSYEQYF	TGTGCCAGCTCACCACCAGGAACACACACCTCCTACGAGCAGTACTTC
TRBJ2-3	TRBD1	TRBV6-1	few	CASSRDSSSTDTQYF	TGTGCCAGCAGTCGGGACAGCAGTAGCACAGATACGCAGTATTTT
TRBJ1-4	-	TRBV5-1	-	CASSSSRGVNEKLFF	TGCGCCAGCAGCTCGTCCAGGGGCGTGAATGAAAAACTGTTTTTT
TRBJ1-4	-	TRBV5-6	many	CASSAFGSPEELSVEKLFF	TGTGCCAGCAGCGCATTTGGATCCCCCGAAGAGCTATCAGTGGAAAAACTGTTTTTT
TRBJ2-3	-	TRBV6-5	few	CASSYKGRSTDTQYF	TGTGCCAGCAGTTACAAGGGCAGGAGCACAGATACGCAGTATTTT